The clone carrying this T cell receptor beta chain was seen a handful of times. The same CDR3 also results from other DNA sequences found in this sample. Per the original methods: The authors estimated nucleated cell counts from reference gene primer amplification. The method was immunoSEQ multiplex PCR; TCRdb's version includes in-frame clones alone and lacks a portion of them. The V and J calls and clone size come from that table; D and trimming were worked out from the DNA. The sample lists about 200,000 clones; 85% to 90% were seen once. This CDR3 is 13 amino acids long. Trimming removed 5 bases from V and 2 bases from J; junction bases left unmatched: 2. This record comes from a study of blood T cell repertoires in COVID-19. Study-level background: Spain, Italy and the United States supplied samples that represented acute and convalescent COVID-19. Nucleic acid was either cDNA or gDNA, and it came from T cells, B-cell-depleted T cells, or PBMCs.

The sequence came from an elderly man with acute or convalescent COVID-19. The gene calls are TRBV12-3 or TRBV12-4 and TRBJ1-2; 7 nucleotides align to TRBD1. The sequencing sample was made of peripheral blood. CDR3 in amino acids: CASSGTANYGYTF. As DNA, the CDR3 is TGTGCCAGCAGTGGGACAGCCAACTATGGCTACACCTTC.